This is a list of T cell receptor beta chains from one sample in a study of blood T cell repertoires in COVID-19. Using immunoSEQ multiplex PCR, the repertoire was profiled, and TCRdb retains in-frame clones only, with some absent. The sample has fewer than 500,000 clones, approximately 89% seen once. The source material was PBMCs or T cells enriched from blood (not recorded which). Every receptor here comes from a man younger than 45 who had recovered from COVID-19. CDR3s include the opening cysteine and the closing phenylalanine or tryptophan. Each record gives: J gene, clone size, D gene, V gene, CDR3 DNA, CDR3 protein. A D gene is named only where the DNA matches it firmly. Not all rows give a size; the values are once, few, many and, for expanded clones, a class.

TRBJ1-2	.	.	TRBV7-9	TGTGCCAGCAGGCCTGGGCTTCTGGATGGCTACACCTTC	CASRPGLLDGYTF
TRBJ2-7	.	TRBD2	TRBV2	TGTGCCAGCAGAAGAGGTAGCGGGGCCTACGAGCAGTACTTC	CASRRGSGAYEQYF
TRBJ1-2	.	.	TRBV5-1	TGCGCCAGCAGCTTGGGGGCAGGGGCCTCGGAAGGCTACACCTTC	CASSLGAGASEGYTF
TRBJ1-5	.	.	TRBV30	TGTGCCTGGACACCCGGGGTTTTCAACAATCAGCCCCAGCATTTT	CAWTPGVFNNQPQHF
TRBJ1-3	.	.	TRBV14	TGTGCCAGCAGCCCACGGTCTACTGGAAACACCATATATTTT	CASSPRSTGNTIYF
TRBJ1-2	once	.	TRBV7-9	TGTGCCAGCAGCCATCCCAGGGTCAACTATGGCTACACCTTC	CASSHPRVNYGYTF
TRBJ1-5	.	.	TRBV7-2	TGTGCCAGCAGCTCTCAGGGCTTCCAGCCCCAGCATTTT	CASSSQGFQPQHF
TRBJ2-7	once	TRBD1	TRBV7-8	TGTGCCAGCAGCCCAGGAGGACAGGGAAACGAGCAGTACTTC	CASSPGGQGNEQYF
TRBJ2-1	.	.	TRBV10-1	TGCGCCAGCAGTGCGATAGGGGGTGAGCAGTTCTTC	CASSAIGGEQFF
TRBJ2-2	.	.	TRBV19	TGTGCCAGTAGTATTCCGGGCGGGGCGAACACCGGGGAGCTGTTTTTT	CASSIPGGANTGELFF
TRBJ2-5	.	TRBD1	TRBV6-2/TRBV6-3	TGTGCCAGCAGCTTTTGGACAGGTACATTTGAAGAGACCCAGTACTTC	CASSFWTGTFEETQYF
TRBJ2-2	.	.	TRBV3-1/TRBV3-2	TGTGCCAGCAGCCTAATAACACCCGCGAACACCGGGGAGCTGTTTTTT	CASSLITPANTGELFF
TRBJ1-2	.	TRBD1	TRBV28	TGTGCCAGCAGTCAACAGGGGGCGGGTTATGGCTACACCTTC	CASSQQGAGYGYTF
TRBJ1-1	.	TRBD1	TRBV2	TGTGCCAGCAGTAAAGACAGGGTTGGGTCTGAAGCTTTCTTT	CASSKDRVGSEAFF
TRBJ1-2	.	.	TRBV19	TGTGCCAGTACCAGAACAGAAAACTATGGCTACACCTTC	CASTRTENYGYTF
TRBJ2-2	.	TRBD1	TRBV11-2	TGTGCCAGCAGCTGGGACAGGGAAACCGGGGAGCTGTTTTTT	CASSWDRETGELFF
TRBJ2-3	once	TRBD2	TRBV2	TGTGCCAGCAGTGCGGAACTAGCGGGCCTTACAGATACGCAGTATTTT	CASSAELAGLTDTQYF
TRBJ1-3	.	.	TRBV4-1	TGCGCCAGCAGCCAAGTATATACAGCCTCCCAATCTGGAAACACCATATATTTT	CASSQVYTASQSGNTIYF
TRBJ1-1	.	TRBD1	TRBV6-2/TRBV6-3	TGTGCCAGCAGTTACCCCCGGGACAGGCCCGTCGGGGCTTTCTTT	CASSYPRDRPVGAFF
TRBJ1-3	once	.	TRBV30	TGTGCCTATTATGGACAGCCCTCTGGAAACACCATATATTTT	CAYYGQPSGNTIYF
TRBJ1-2	.	TRBD1	TRBV19	TGTGCCAGTAGTGAGACAGGGGGAAGAGCTAACTATGGCTACACCTTC	CASSETGGRANYGYTF
TRBJ1-3	.	.	TRBV10-3	TGTGCCAGCAAATGGAGCTCTGGAAACACCATATATTTT	CASKWSSGNTIYF
TRBJ2-7	.	TRBD2	TRBV30	TGTGCCTGGACCGCCCGGGGAGGGTCGTCTCTCTACGAGCAGTACTTC	CAWTARGGSSLYEQYF
TRBJ1-5	.	.	TRBV19	TGTGCCAGTAGCCCAGGGGTGGATCAGCCCCAGCATTTT	CASSPGVDQPQHF
TRBJ2-7	.	.	TRBV4-3	TGCGCCAGCAGCCAAGACGCCCAGGGGATGCAGGAGCAGTACTTC	CASSQDAQGMQEQYF
TRBJ2-1	.	.	TRBV5-4	TGTGCCAGCAGACCGACAGGTTCCGGCTCCTACAATGAGCAGTTCTTC	CASRPTGSGSYNEQFF
TRBJ2-6	.	TRBD1	TRBV5-4	TGTGCCAGCAGCTCCGGGACAGGGGTAACCGGGGCCAACGTCCTGACTTTC	CASSSGTGVTGANVLTF
TRBJ1-6	.	TRBD1	TRBV5-1	TGCGCCAGCAGCCCGACAGGGGAGGATTCACCCCTCCACTTT	CASSPTGEDSPLHF
TRBJ1-6	.	.	TRBV5-1	TGCGCCAGCAGCTTGAGCGGGAGTTCACCCCTCCACTTT	CASSLSGSSPLHF
TRBJ2-7	.	TRBD1	TRBV19	TGTGCCAGTAGCACAGGGGGTTCCTACGAGCAGTACTTC	CASSTGGSYEQYF
TRBJ2-7	.	TRBD1	TRBV6-6	TGTGCCAGCAGAGCCGGGACAGGGAACTACGAGCAGTACTTC	CASRAGTGNYEQYF
TRBJ1-6	.	TRBD1	TRBV18	TGTGCCAGCTCAACAGGGGGAGGATCACCCCTCCACTTT	CASSTGGGSPLHF
TRBJ1-4	few	.	TRBV5-5	TGTGCCAGCAGCCTCGCGGCTAATGAAAAACTGTTTTTT	CASSLAANEKLFF
TRBJ2-5	.	.	TRBV9	TGTGCCAGCAGATCCCACCGGGGGAATCAAGAGACCCAGTACTTC	CASRSHRGNQETQYF
TRBJ2-7	.	.	TRBV20-1	TGCAGTGCTACAGGGGACGGCGAGCAGTACTTC	CSATGDGEQYF
TRBJ1-2	.	TRBD1	TRBV7-3	TGTGCCAGCAGCGATGGACAGGGACTCTTCTCGGAGGGCTACACCTTC	CASSDGQGLFSEGYTF
TRBJ1-5	.	.	TRBV6-5	TGTGCCAGCAGTCCGACAGATTCCAATCAGCCCCAGCATTTT	CASSPTDSNQPQHF
TRBJ2-7	.	.	TRBV28	TGTGCCACCCGGTTGCAGGGTCAGCAGTACTTC	CATRLQGQQYF
TRBJ2-7	.	.	TRBV21-1	TGTGCCAGCAGCAAAGCGCTGGGCATCAGCTCCTACGAGCAGTACTTC	CASSKALGISSYEQYF
TRBJ2-3	.	.	TRBV7-6	TGTGCCAGCAGCTTAAACCGAGGCACAGATACGCAGTATTTT	CASSLNRGTDTQYF
TRBJ1-6	.	.	TRBV27	TGTGCCAGCAGTTATACGGGGTACTCACCCCTCCACTTT	CASSYTGYSPLHF
TRBJ1-5	few	.	TRBV7-6	TGTGCCAGCAGCTTCGGGGAAAAACAGCCCCAGCATTTT	CASSFGEKQPQHF
TRBJ1-2	.	.	TRBV4-2	TGTGCCAGCAGCCGCTCCGCGGATTCACTAAACTATGGCTACACCTTC	CASSRSADSLNYGYTF